This TCR beta chain was sequenced in a study of blood T cells in healthy people across ages. With a J-beta primer mix and a sample-barcoded 5' primer, a second PCR ran about 6 to 11 cycles. MiXCR, applied by TCRdb to the 5' RACE reads, yields one record per CDR3 protein. The table lists some 710,000 distinct CDR3 sequences, approximately 21% of them singletons, with under 25% in the top ten. In germline, CDR1 is SSHAT, CDR2 FNYEAQ (reference sequence). There are 14 residues in the CDR3. This clonotype has more than one count but fewer than ten. This receptor was taken from a man aged 65-85 years in good health. This sequence joins TRBV7-7 and TRBJ2-7; TRBD2 matches at 13 bases. The tail of the sequence fits TRBJ2-1 better, so the J call may be wrong. Sequencing was carried out using blood. CDR3 sequence reads: CASSSTSGGSEQFF. In DNA, the CDR3 is TGTGCCAGCAGTTCGACTAGCGGGGGGAGTGAGCAGTTCTTC.